These 18 T cell receptor beta chains share one sample of origin, sequenced in a study of CD8+CD57+ T cells in acquired aplastic anemia. Previously, flow cytometry had revealed CD8+CD57+ cell expansion in the patients chosen for sequencing. It was genomic DNA that served as the template for profiling TCR beta VDJ and CDR3. TCRdb reanalysed the reads using MiXCR and keeps one entry per CDR3 protein. The table lists about half a million distinct CDR3 sequences, around 30% of them singletons. Sequencing used sorted CD4+, CD8+, or CD8+CD57+ T cells (not recorded which) from PBMCs. The receptors derive from a human donor with aplastic anemia.

In this sample, this clonotype turned up many times. The chain combines TRBV7-9 with TRBJ1-2, with D possibly matching TRBD1 (5 bases). Trimming shortened V by 8 bases and J by 6 bases, and 10 bases separated the two germline ends. The germline CDR1 and CDR2 sequences are SEHNR and FQNEAQ (reference sequence). The CDR3 covers 11 residues. The CDR3 coding sequence is TGTGCCAGCCAGGGTTTCGATGGCTACACCTTC. It codes for CASQGFDGYTF.

This rearrangement joins TRBV15 to TRBJ1-1; tentative D call: TRBD1 (5 bases). Germline-derived CDR1 and CDR2 are LNHNV and YYDKDF (reference sequence). Trimming shortened V by 0 bases and J by 5 bases, and 13 bases separated the two germline ends. The CDR3 length is 15 residues. The CDR3 nucleotides read TGTGCCACCAGCAGAGATCAAGGGGCAAGGACTGAAGCTTTCTTT. This gives the protein CATSRDQGARTEAFF.

In this sample, this clonotype turned up many times. The chain combines TRBV7-2 with TRBJ1-2, with 7 bases fitting TRBD1. Germline V gene data show CDR1 as SGHTA and CDR2 as FQGNSA. The CDR3 runs to 16 residues. With V trimmed by 2 bases and J by 0 bases, 6 bases remained unmatched. CDR3 sequence: CASSLRGTDPNYGYTF. CDR3 nucleotide sequence: TGTGCCAGCAGCTTAAGGGGGACAGACCCTAACTATGGCTACACCTTC.

Notes on this clonotype: One end of the junction is discordant with germline, which a read error may explain. This chain uses TRBV2 with TRBJ1-5; D gene ambiguous. Germline assignment: CDR1 SNHLY and CDR2 FYNNEI. The CDR3 covers 9 residues. The CDR3 loop is CASSQPQHF. Written as DNA, the CDR3 is TGTGCCAGCAGTCAGCCCCAGCATTTT.

This clonotype came up a few times. The V call is TRBV14, the J call TRBJ1-5; D perhaps matches TRBD1 (5 bases). The V gene's germline CDR1 is SGHDN and CDR2 FVKESK. The CDR3 sequence is 13 residues long. The germline V and J ends were trimmed by 7 bases and 4 bases, with 11 bases remaining between them. The CDR3 loop is CASTLGGNQPQHF. The CDR3 nucleotides read TGTGCCAGCACCCTCGGGGGGAATCAGCCCCAGCATTTT.

This clonotype was observed a handful of times. This sequence joins TRBV20-1 and TRBJ2-1, with a weak D call TRBD2 (5 bases). V lost 3 bases to trimming and J lost 8 bases, with 23 bases between them. This CDR3 comprises 16 residues. Looked up from germline, CDR1 is DFQATT and CDR2 is SNEGSKA (reference sequence). DNA of the CDR3: TGCAGTGCTAGGTCCCGGGAAAGACGGCTAGAGGATGAGCAGTTCTTC. Translating it yields CSARSRERRLEDEQFF.

A single count supports this clonotype. The chain has TRBV20-1 and TRBJ1-5; 9 positions match TRBD1. The CDR3 runs 15 residues. V gave up 6 bases and J gave up 5 bases; unmatched junction bases: 11. Germline lookup yields CDR1 DFQATT and CDR2 SNEGSKA (reference sequence). The CDR3 bases are TGCAGTGCGAGCACTCCGGGACAGGGAGATCAGCCCCAGCATTTT. Its translation: CSASTPGQGDQPQHF.

This clonotype was observed at least ten times. The chain uses TRBV20-1 and TRBJ1-6; D gene unclear. V lost 3 bases, J lost 14 bases, and 17 bases lay in between. The CDR3 extends over 13 amino acids. Germline assignment: CDR1 DFQATT and CDR2 SNEGSKA (reference sequence). CDR3 nucleotide sequence: TGCAGTGCTAGGTTCGGCGGCCAAGTCACCCTCCACTTT. Translation: CSARFGGQVTLHF.

This clonotype was observed at least ten times. The V gene is TRBV19, the J gene TRBJ2-7, with 11 nucleotides matching TRBD1. Germline V lookup: CDR1 LNHDA, CDR2 SQIVND (reference sequence). J was trimmed by 7 bases and V by 5 bases; bases with no gene match: 4. CDR3 size: 13 residues. CDR3 loop: CASSSGTGGEQYF. The CDR3 region has the DNA TGTGCCAGTAGTTCCGGGACAGGGGGGGAGCAGTACTTC.

This clonotype came up many times. The rearrangement joins TRBV7-3 to TRBJ1-1; TRBD1 matches 7 bases. The ends lost 1 base at V and 6 bases at J; junction bases unmatched: 5. The germline V gene encodes CDR1 SGHTA and CDR2 FQGTGA. This CDR3 has 14 residues. CDR3 coding DNA: TGTGCCAGCAGCTTAAAAACAGGGGAACCTGAAGCTTTCTTT. It encodes CASSLKTGEPEAFF.

The rearrangement joins TRBV12-3 or TRBV12-4 to TRBJ2-1, with D possibly TRBD2 on 7 matching bases. This CDR3 region has 15 residues. The ends were cut back, 3 bases at V and 8 bases at J, with 17 bases in the middle. The CDR3 bases are TGTGCCAGCAGTTTTGGGGGGGCGCTAGGGGATGAGCAGTTCTTC. Its protein is CASSFGGALGDEQFF.

This clonotype has at least ten counts. The DNA of the CDR3 is TGTGCCAGCAGCTTGGTGGTAAATGGGGATCAGCCCCAGCATTTT. Its protein product is CASSLVVNGDQPQHF. The chain links TRBV5-6 to TRBJ1-5; D not resolved. Germline V gives CDR1 SGHDT, CDR2 YYEEEE. The CDR3 consists of 15 residues. Trimming cost V 0 bases and J 5 bases, with 12 bases left between them.

CDR3 DNA sequence: TGTGCCAGCAGTTACGGTTGGCAGAACACTGAAGCTTTCTTT. Its translation is CASSYGWQNTEAFF. The V gene is TRBV2, the J gene TRBJ1-1; D is unclear. In germline, CDR1 is SNHLY, CDR2 FYNNEI. Trimming left V 5 bases short and J 1 base short, with 11 bases between. The CDR3 has 14 residues.

This chain joins TRBV9 and TRBJ2-5; the D is unclear. This CDR3 is built from 13 residues. V lost 3 bases, J lost 5 bases, and 11 bases lay in between. CDR1 SGDLS and CDR2 YYNGEE come from the germline V gene. The CDR3 loop is CASSEESEETQYF. The DNA of the CDR3 is TGTGCCAGCAGCGAAGAGTCGGAGGAGACCCAGTACTTC. The entire variable domain, with the rest obtained from reference TRBV9 and TRBJ2-5, is as follows: DSGVTQTPKHLITATGQRVTLRCSPRSGDLSVYWYQQSLDQGLQFLIQYYNGEERAKGNILERFSAQQFPDLHSELNLSSLELGDSALYFCASSEESEETQYFGPGTRLLVL.

The chain links TRBV6-1 to TRBJ1-5; D remains unclear. Per the germline V gene, CDR1 is MNHNS and CDR2 is SASEGT. V shed 0 bases and J shed 1 base, with 7 bases lying between them. CDR3 length equals 15 residues. CDR3 nucleotide sequence: TGTGCCAGCAGTGAAGCGGCGGTCAGCAATCAGCCCCAGCATTTT. Protein product: CASSEAAVSNQPQHF.

In its sample, this clonotype was seen a few times. The chain recombines TRBV24-1 with TRBJ2-1; D ambiguous. The CDR3 contains 15 residues. The V and J ends lost 7 bases and 1 base respectively, with 13 bases between them. Germline loops: CDR1 KGHDR, CDR2 SFDVKD. The CDR3 region is CATSPSGTSYNEQFF. The CDR3 DNA follows: TGTGCCACCAGCCCCTCAGGCACATCCTACAATGAGCAGTTCTTC.

There are a few counts of this clonotype. V gene TRBV13 combines with J gene TRBJ1-1; the D gene is possibly TRBD1 (6 bases). Trimming stripped 5 bases from V and 2 bases from J, with 15 bases between. The CDR3 consists of 15 residues. Germline V lookup: CDR1 PRHDT, CDR2 FYEKMQ (reference sequence). As DNA, the CDR3 is TGTGCCAGCAGCGGTGATACAGGGATCAACACTGAAGCTTTCTTT. It codes for CASSGDTGINTEAFF.

In its sample, this clonotype was seen a few times. This sequence joins TRBV6-1 and TRBJ2-7, with D possibly matching TRBD2 (6 bases). CDR1 MNHNS and CDR2 SASEGT come from the germline V gene. The CDR3 is 15 residues long. V lost 0 bases, J lost 0 bases, and 9 bases lay in between. CDR3 sequence (DNA): TGTGCCAGCAGTGAAGCTATCGGGAGCTCCTACGAGCAGTACTTC. Its protein product is CASSEAIGSSYEQYF.